This is a list of T cell receptor beta chains from one sample in a study of cytomegalovirus exposure and HLA in healthy donors. Libraries were prepared by immunoSEQ multiplex PCR; TCRdb keeps only in-frame clonotypes and omits some of them. In the table there are under 85,000 clones, 60% to 85% of which are singletons. Material: PBMCs. Source of these receptors: a man aged 40-49 years in good health and CMV-seronegative. Both conserved end residues are part of each CDR3. Each record gives: V gene, clone size, D gene, J gene, CDR3 protein, CDR3 DNA. The D gene is left open where the match is weak. Expanded clones get a size class; other rows say once, few or many, or leave the size out.

TRBV28	few	NA	TRBJ1-5	CASLLAWVGNQPQHF	TGTGCCAGCCTGCTAGCTTGGGTTGGCAATCAGCCCCAGCATTTT
TRBV28	NA	NA	TRBJ1-5	CASSSNFKLYQPQHF	TGTGCCAGCAGTTCCAACTTTAAGCTTTATCAGCCCCAGCATTTT
TRBV5-1	few	TRBD1	TRBJ2-3	CASSLGQGKDTQYF	TGCGCCAGCAGCTTAGGACAGGGTAAAGATACGCAGTATTTT
TRBV2	NA	NA	TRBJ1-3	CASLTRDRSSGNTIYF	TGTGCCAGCCTCACCCGGGATCGGAGCTCTGGAAACACCATATATTTT
TRBV9	NA	TRBD1	TRBJ2-7	CASSKGARDEQYF	TGTGCCAGCAGCAAGGGGGCGCGTGATGAGCAGTACTTC
TRBV19	NA	TRBD2	TRBJ2-7	CASSIGPSTSGSEREQYF	TGTGCCAGTAGTATTGGCCCCTCGACTAGCGGGAGTGAGCGCGAGCAGTACTTC
TRBV5-1	NA	TRBD1	TRBJ1-1	CASSWDRKNTEAFF	TGCGCCAGCAGCTGGGACAGAAAGAACACTGAAGCTTTCTTT
TRBV27	NA	NA	TRBJ1-5	CASSSPDSRGQHF	TGTGCCAGCAGTTCCCCGGACTCGCGGGGCCAGCATTTT
TRBV5-1	few	NA	TRBJ2-7	CASNLAGNYEQYF	TGCGCCAGCAACCTCGCGGGTAACTACGAGCAGTACTTC
TRBV2	NA	TRBD1	TRBJ2-3	CASRVGGTVADTQYF	TGTGCCAGCAGGGTTGGTGGGACAGTTGCAGATACGCAGTATTTT